This T cell receptor beta chain was identified in a study of CXCR3-negative and CXCR3-positive naive CD8 T cells. The wider study: Sequencing brought in 130 million or so TRB reads altogether, and each library got about 1.5 +/- 0.3 million.

Per the germline V gene, CDR1 is SGHAT and CDR2 is FQNNGV. This CDR3 is 14 amino acids long. Naive CD8+ T cells had a CD45RO-CCR7+CD27+CD95- phenotype. UMI-labeled TRB cDNA libraries were prepared by 5' RACE. With the 5' RACE reads reprocessed, TCRdb shows one record per CDR3 protein and no DNA. The sample holds 130,000 or so distinct CDR3 sequences. This chain connects TRBV11-2 to TRBJ2-3. The sequence came from a human donor in good health. Some clones in this sample may be carry-over from other donors' samples. The sequenced sample consisted of naive CXCR3- CD8+ T cells from blood. Specified subset: CD45RO-CCR7+CD27+CD95- naive CD8+ T cells lacking CXCR3 (TNR3-). The CDR3 sequence: CASSLEISTDTQYF.